This TCR beta chain was sequenced in a study of T cells after posttransplantation cyclophosphamide. Study findings and constraints: Recipient CMV seropositivity and CMV reactivation strongly tracked TRB clonality.

On the day of bone marrow donation, the related graft donor provided peripheral blood. The data were produced by immunoSEQ multiplex PCR, yet TCRdb's version contains in-frame clones alone and is incomplete. Sampling found fewer than 35,000 clones, none seen once. This clone was counted at least ten times. Its antigen is currently unknown. V was trimmed by 4 bases and J by 3 bases, leaving 17 bases between them. Germline V gene sequence: CDR1 SGHRS, CDR2 YFSETQ. The CDR3 is 15 amino acids. This receptor was obtained from a woman in her twenties or thirties in good health and a related stem cell transplant donor. The gene calls are TRBV5-1 and TRBJ2-7; D may be TRBD1 (5 bases). The sequencing input was PBMCs. The CDR3 bases are TGCGCCAGCAGCCACACCTTCTCCAGGGACTACGAGCAGTACTTC. It translates to CASSHTFSRDYEQYF. The whole variable domain, filled in from reference TRBV5-1 and TRBJ2-7, reads KAGVTQTPRYLIKTRGQQVTLSCSPISGHRSVSWYQQTPGQGLQFLFEYFSETQRNKGNFPGRFSGRQFSNSRSEMNVSTLELGDSALYLCASSHTFSRDYEQYFGPGTRLTVT.